A selection of T cell receptor beta chains follows, all from one sample in a study of post-analysis software for immune sequencing data. TCRdb re-called the PCR reads through MiXCR, storing one row per CDR3 protein. The sample records some 450,000 distinct CDR3 sequences, roughly 45% being singletons. Input material: blood. These receptors were taken from a girl aged 10 to 17 with multiple sclerosis. CDR3s include the opening cysteine and the closing phenylalanine or tryptophan. A D gene is named only where the DNA matches it firmly. A row's size may be missing; if present it is once, few, many or a size class.

v_gene,abundance,j_gene,d_gene,CDR3nt,CDR3aa
TRBV29-1,NA,TRBJ2-7,NA,TGCAGCATAATCAGCGGAACCCCTGGCGAGCAGTACTTC,CSIISGTPGEQYF
TRBV20-1,NA,TRBJ2-3,TRBD2,TGCAGTGCTAGGGGCGGACTAGCGGGACCCACAGATACGCAGTATTTT,CSARGGLAGPTDTQYF
TRBV15,NA,TRBJ2-1,TRBD2,TGTGCCACCAGCAGAGCTCCAGCGGGGTACAATGAGCAGTTCTTC,CATSRAPAGYNEQFF
TRBV9,NA,TRBJ2-3,TRBD1,TGTGCCAGCAGCTCAAGGCTCGACAGGGTGGGAACAGATACGCAGTATTTT,CASSSRLDRVGTDTQYF
TRBV7-2,NA,TRBJ1-1,TRBD1,TGTGCCAGCAGTTATGGACAGGGTGAAGCTTTCTTT,CASSYGQGEAFF
TRBV20-1,many,TRBJ2-3,NA,TGCAGTGCTTCACGGCGGAGGGATACGCAGTATTTT,CSASRRRDTQYF
TRBV3-1,NA,TRBJ1-2,TRBD1,TGTGCCAGCAGCCAAGGACAGGGGGTCATATATGGCTACACCTTC,CASSQGQGVIYGYTF
TRBV12-3/TRBV12-4,NA,TRBJ2-3,NA,TGTCCCAGCAGACTTAAGGGGGGTTCGGATACGCAGTATTTT,CPSRLKGGSDTQYF
TRBV20-1,few,TRBJ2-7,TRBD2,TGCAGTGCTAGAGGGCCGGGACTAGCGCCCTACGAGCAGTACTTC,CSARGPGLAPYEQYF
TRBV20-1,few,TRBJ1-5,NA,TGCAGTGCCGGGGGGGCAGGGGATAGCAATCAGCCCCAGCATTTT,CSAGGAGDSNQPQHF
TRBV29-1,NA,TRBJ2-6,NA,TGCAGCGTTGGGGCAACTTGGAGCTCTGGGGCCAACGTCCTGACTTTC,CSVGATWSSGANVLTF
TRBV9,NA,TRBJ2-3,TRBD2,TGTGCCAGCAGCGTAGAGCCTAGCGGGAGTCTTCCAGATACGCAGTATTTT,CASSVEPSGSLPDTQYF
TRBV6-5,few,TRBJ2-7,TRBD1,TGTGCCTGCAGTGAAAACAGGGGCTACGAGCAGTACTTC,CACSENRGYEQYF
TRBV28,NA,TRBJ2-3,TRBD2,TGTGCCAGCAGTTTTGTACTAGCGGGAGGGTTGAGAGATACGCAGTATTTT,CASSFVLAGGLRDTQYF
TRBV4-2,NA,TRBJ2-1,TRBD2,TGTGCCAGCAGCCAAGACCCGACTCCGGGACTAGTAACCTACAATGAGCAGTTCTTC,CASSQDPTPGLVTYNEQFF